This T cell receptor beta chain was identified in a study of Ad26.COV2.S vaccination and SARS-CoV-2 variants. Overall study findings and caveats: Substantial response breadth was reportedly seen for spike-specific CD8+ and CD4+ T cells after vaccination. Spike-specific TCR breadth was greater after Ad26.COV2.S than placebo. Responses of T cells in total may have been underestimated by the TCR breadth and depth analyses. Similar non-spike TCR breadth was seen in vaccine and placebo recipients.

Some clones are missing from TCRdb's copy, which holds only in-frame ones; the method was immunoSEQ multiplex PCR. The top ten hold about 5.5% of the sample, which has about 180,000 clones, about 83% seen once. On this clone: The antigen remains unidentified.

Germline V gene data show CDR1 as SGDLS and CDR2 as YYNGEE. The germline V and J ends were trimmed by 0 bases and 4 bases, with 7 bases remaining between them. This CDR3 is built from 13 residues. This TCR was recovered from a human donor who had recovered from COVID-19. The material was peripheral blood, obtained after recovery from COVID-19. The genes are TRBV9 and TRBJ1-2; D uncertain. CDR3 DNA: TGTGCCAGCAGCGTAGGAGAGCTCTATGGCTACACCTTC. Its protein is CASSVGELYGYTF.